This passage covers 10 T cell receptor beta chains from one sample sequenced in a study of CD8 T cells in ankylosing spondylitis (dated by TCRdb to between 2016 and 2019). The paper's findings and limits, for the study overall: A TCR beta motif of seven or eight highly homologous amino acid variants appeared characteristic of blood from ankylosing spondylitis patients.

Their antigen targets remain unknown. Libraries were prepared through 5' RACE. The instrument was an Illumina HiSeq 2500. TCRdb reworked the public reads: Q25 trimming with fastp, MiXCR clone assembly, productive beta chains retained. Rows with one shared CDR3 protein collapse into an entry with the most common genes and DNA. The sample table records more than 300,000 distinct CDR3 sequences; around 8% of these occur just once. Of the sample, roughly 15% falls within the top ten clones. Sequenced material: blood, either unsorted or a sorted T cell fraction (not recorded which). The receptor source for this set is a male donor with ankylosing spondylitis.

This clonotype was counted at least ten times. V usage is TRBV5-6 and J usage is TRBJ1-4; D gene unclear. V gave up 3 bases and J gave up 4 bases, with 7 bases separating them. Looked up from germline, CDR1 is SGHDT and CDR2 is YYEEEE. The CDR3 extends over 13 amino acids. The CDR3 DNA sequence: TGTGCCAGCAGCTCGGGAGTTAATGAAAAACTGTTTTTT. Protein sequence: CASSSGVNEKLFF.

This clonotype was found a few times. The chain couples TRBV6-2 or TRBV6-3 to TRBJ2-3; 12 positions agree with TRBD2. V shed 10 bases and J 3 bases; nucleotides not matched to a gene: 8. Germline V gene sequence: CDR1 MNHEY, CDR2 SVGEGT. CDR3 length: 15 residues. The CDR3 bases are TGTGCCACTTACGGACTAGCGGGACTAACAGATACGCAGTATTTT. Translating it yields CATYGLAGLTDTQYF.

This chain uses TRBV27 with TRBJ1-1, with D perhaps TRBD1 (6 bases). The length of the CDR3 is 15 residues. CDR1 is MNHEY and CDR2 is SMNVEV in the germline V gene (reference sequence). V was trimmed by 3 bases and J by 5 bases, leaving 16 bases between them. The CDR3 is CASSFFGRGKTEAFF. In DNA, the CDR3 is TGTGCCAGCAGTTTTTTTGGCAGGGGAAAAACTGAAGCTTTCTTT.

This clonotype was counted between two and nine times. The chain combines TRBV12-3 or TRBV12-4 with TRBJ1-6; no definite D call. V was clipped by 3 bases and J by 0 bases, with 21 bases between them. There are 20 residues in the CDR3. CDR3 in amino acids: CASSLAPQGRPSSYNSPLHF. In DNA, the CDR3 is TGTGCCAGCAGTTTGGCCCCGCAAGGGCGACCTAGCTCCTATAATTCACCCCTCCACTTT.

The J gene is TRBJ1-4, the V gene TRBV25-1, with 10 bases lining up with TRBD1. The CDR3 loop spans 16 amino acids. V dropped 3 bases and J dropped 3; count of bases not matched to a gene: 4. Germline values: CDR1 MGHDK, CDR2 SYGVNS. As DNA, the CDR3 is TGTGCCAGCAGTGACGACAGGGGGCGAGCTAATGAAAAACTGTTTTTT. Amino acids: CASSDDRGRANEKLFF. Looking up the rest from reference TRBV25-1 and TRBJ1-4 gives the full variable domain: EADIYQTPRYLVIGTGKKITLECSQTMGHDKMYWYQQDPGMELHLIHYSYGVNSTEKGDLSSESTVSRIRTEHFPLTLESARPSHTSQYLCASSDDRGRANEKLFFGSGTQLSVL.

The chain uses TRBV19 and TRBJ1-6, with D perhaps matching TRBD1 (5 bases). This CDR3 has 13 residues. Germline CDR1 LNHDA, CDR2 SQIVND (reference sequence). V gave up 6 bases and J gave up 7 bases, with 10 bases separating them. The CDR3 DNA reads as TGTGCCAGTAGGCCGACAGTCAATTCACCCCTCCACTTT. Translated, it gives CASRPTVNSPLHF.

V is TRBV12-5 and J is TRBJ2-3; maybe TRBD1 (5 bases). Germline-derived CDR1 and CDR2 are LGHNT and FRNRAP. Trimming removed 4 bases at V and 2 bases at J, with 16 bases between. The CDR3 extends over 16 amino acids. In nucleotides, the CDR3 is TGTGCTAGTGGTTCCCCAAGACAGCGCCTCACAGATACGCAGTATTTT. Its translation is CASGSPRQRLTDTQYF. Full variable domain (rest looked up from reference TRBV12-5 and TRBJ2-3): DARVTQTPRHKVTEMGQEVTMRCQPILGHNTVFWYRQTMMQGLELLAYFRNRAPLDDSGMPKDRFSAEMPDATLATLKIQPSEPRDSAVYFCASGSPRQRLTDTQYFGPGTRLTVL.

This rearrangement joins TRBV5-4 to TRBJ2-7; a weak D match, TRBD2 (5 bases). With 3 bases removed from V and 6 bases from J, the gap between germline ends came to 10 bases. The V gene's germline CDR1 is SGHNT and CDR2 YYREEE (reference sequence). CDR3 length: 12 amino acids. CDR3 DNA: TGTGCCAGCAGCTCGGGCGCGGGCGAGCAGTACTTC. Its protein product is CASSSGAGEQYF.

There are a few counts of this clonotype. V usage is TRBV5-1 and J usage is TRBJ2-1; 12 nucleotides align to TRBD2. V lost 4 bases, J lost 2 bases, and 4 bases stayed unmatched. CDR1 SGHRS and CDR2 YFSETQ come from the germline V gene. This CDR3 has 16 amino acids. In DNA form, the CDR3 reads TGCGCCAGCAGCATTTGGACTAGCGGGACCTACAATGAGCAGTTCTTC. This sequence encodes CASSIWTSGTYNEQFF. Full variable domain (missing parts from reference TRBV5-1 and TRBJ2-1): KAGVTQTPRYLIKTRGQQVTLSCSPISGHRSVSWYQQTPGQGLQFLFEYFSETQRNKGNFPGRFSGRQFSNSRSEMNVSTLELGDSALYLCASSIWTSGTYNEQFFGPGTRLTVL.

This clonotype has ten or more counts. The V call is TRBV27, the J call TRBJ1-5, with D hard to call. CDR3 length equals 13 residues. Germline CDR1 reads MNHEY; CDR2 reads SMNVEV (reference sequence). V lost 6 bases and J lost 10, with 16 bases in between. CDR3 sequence reads: CASSLDQFQPQHF. CDR3 nucleotides: TGTGCCAGCAGCTTGGACCAGTTTCAACCCCAGCATTTT.